This T cell receptor beta chain was obtained from a study of graft-versus-host responses after intestinal transplantation. Study-wide context: Transplantation in recipients was multivisceral, liver-intestinal, or isolated intestinal. All recipients got anti-thymocyte globulin induction, then tacrolimus and steroids for roughly three years.

Germline V gene lookup returns CDR1 SGHVS and CDR2 FNYEAQ. V gave up 6 bases and J gave up 4 bases; unmatched junction bases: 4. There are 13 residues in the CDR3. Using immunoSEQ multiplex PCR, the repertoire was profiled, and TCRdb retains in-frame clones only, with some absent. The sample has 65,000 to 90,000 clones; 70% to 90% are singletons. On this clone itself: Its antigen is still unknown.

The receptor's source is a human donor who received an intestinal transplant. The sequencing here drew on unstimulated CD8+ T cells sorted from spleen or lymph node cells, taken before intestinal transplant. The chain has TRBV7-6 and TRBJ2-5; 8 nucleotides line up with TRBD2. In DNA form, the CDR3 reads TGTGCCAGCAGGAAAAGCGGGGGAGAGACCCAGTACTTC. It is translated as CASRKSGGETQYF.